This TCR beta chain was obtained from a study of blood T cell repertoires in COVID-19. Whole-study context: Collection of acute and convalescent COVID-19 samples took place in the United States, Italy and Spain. The cDNA or gDNA used as material had been derived from T cells, B-cell-depleted T cells, or PBMCs.

V lost 2 bases, J lost 0 bases, and 8 bases lay in between. Germline assignment: CDR1 KGHSH and CDR2 LQKENI. The CDR3 runs to 14 residues. In the study's own analysis: Estimates of nucleated cell counts were drawn from the amplification of reference gene primers. Clones were read by immunoSEQ multiplex PCR, and TCRdb kept only the in-frame ones, dropping some. V, J and clone size reflect that table, while D and trimming were determined from the DNA. The data hold roughly 150,000 clones, with 85% observed a single time. The V and J genes are TRBV18 and TRBJ2-7, with a weak D call TRBD1 (6 bases). The receptor was derived from a man in his fifties with acute or convalescent COVID-19. The sequenced material came from peripheral blood. In DNA, the CDR3 is TGTGCCAGCTCACCAGACAGGAGCTCCTACGAGCAGTACTTC. This translates into CASSPDRSSYEQYF. Supplemented by reference TRBV18 and TRBJ2-7, the full variable domain reads NAGVMQNPRHLVRRRGQEARLRCSPMKGHSHVYWYRQLPEEGLKFMVYLQKENIIDESGMPKERFSAEFPKEGPSILRIQQVVRGDSAAYFCASSPDRSSYEQYFGPGTRLTVT.